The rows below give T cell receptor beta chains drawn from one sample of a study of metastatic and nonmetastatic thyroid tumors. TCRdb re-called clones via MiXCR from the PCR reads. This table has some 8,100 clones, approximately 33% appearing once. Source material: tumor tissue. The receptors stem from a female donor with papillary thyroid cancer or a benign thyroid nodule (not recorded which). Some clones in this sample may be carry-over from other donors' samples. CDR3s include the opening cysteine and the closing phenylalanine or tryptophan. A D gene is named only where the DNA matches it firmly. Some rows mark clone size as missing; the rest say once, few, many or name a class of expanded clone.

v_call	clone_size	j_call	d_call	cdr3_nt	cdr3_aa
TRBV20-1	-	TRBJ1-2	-	TGCAGTGCTAGAGATGTACAAGGGCCCCATGGCTACACCTTC	CSARDVQGPHGYTF
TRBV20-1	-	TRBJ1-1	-	TGCAGTGCTAGGGTAAACACTGAAGCTTTCTTT	CSARVNTEAFF
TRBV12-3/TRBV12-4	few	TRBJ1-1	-	TGTGCCAGCAGCCGAGACAGTGACACTGAAGCTTTCTTT	CASSRDSDTEAFF
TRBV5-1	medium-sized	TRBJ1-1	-	TGCGCCAGCAGCTTGCGACCCAACACTGAAGCTTTCTTT	CASSLRPNTEAFF
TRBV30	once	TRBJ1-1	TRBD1	TGTGCCTGGAGCCCGGGACAGGGGATCGCTTTCTTT	CAWSPGQGIAFF
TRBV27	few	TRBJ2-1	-	TGTGCCAGCATTGGGGAGCTCTACAATGAGCAGTTCTTC	CASIGELYNEQFF
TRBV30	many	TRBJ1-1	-	TGTGCCTGGAGTCTCCAACGGCACACTGAAGCTTTCTTT	CAWSLQRHTEAFF
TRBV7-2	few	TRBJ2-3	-	TGTGCCAGCAGCTTAGGGCCCCGGGGGAAAGATACGCAGTATTTT	CASSLGPRGKDTQYF
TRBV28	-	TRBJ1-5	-	TGTGCCAGCAGTTCAGGGGTCTATCAGCCCCAGCATTTT	CASSSGVYQPQHF
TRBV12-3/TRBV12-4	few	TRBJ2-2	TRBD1	TGTGCCAGCAGTGACAGGGAATTGGTCGGGGAGCTGTTTTTT	CASSDRELVGELFF
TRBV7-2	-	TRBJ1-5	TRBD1	TGTGCCAGCAGCTCCTACAGGGGTGGCAATCAGCCCCAGCATTTT	CASSSYRGGNQPQHF
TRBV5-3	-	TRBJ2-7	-	TGTGCCAGCAGCCTCAGCTCCTACGAGCAGTACTTC	CASSLSSYEQYF
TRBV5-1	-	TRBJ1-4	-	TGCGCCAGCAGTACAGGGCGTGAAAAACTGTTTTTT	CASSTGREKLFF
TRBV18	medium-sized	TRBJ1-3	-	TGTGCCAGCTCTAACTACCGGGAAAGTGGAAACACCATATATTTT	CASSNYRESGNTIYF
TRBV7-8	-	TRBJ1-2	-	TGTGCCAGCAGCCTACTCGAAGGCTATGGCTACACCTTC	CASSLLEGYGYTF
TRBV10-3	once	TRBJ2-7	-	TGTGCCATCAGTGAAATAATGGCAGGGGAGGCCAACGAGCAGTACTTC	CAISEIMAGEANEQYF
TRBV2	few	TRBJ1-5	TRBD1	TGTGCCAGCAGGGCACAGGGGGCAAGCAATCAGCCCCAGCATTTT	CASRAQGASNQPQHF
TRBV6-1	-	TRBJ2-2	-	TGTGCCAGCAGTTTGGAGGAGCTGTTTTTT	CASSLEELFF